A selection of T cell receptor beta chains follows, all from one sample in a study of blood T cells in healthy people across ages. TCRdb re-derived calls from the 5' RACE reads in MiXCR, one entry per CDR3 protein. The sample shows around 1,000,000 distinct CDR3 sequences, less than 25% of them seen only once. This sample was also put to use in a study of T cells of mothers and their children.

The sequenced sample consisted of blood. These receptors all stem from a girl under 10 years old in good health. CDR3s include the opening cysteine and the closing phenylalanine or tryptophan. A D gene is named only where the DNA matches it firmly. Only some rows state a clone size, as once, few, many or a class for expanded clones.

TRBV4-3,TRBD1,TRBJ2-4,-,TGCGCCAGCAGCCCAGACAGGGGGGTAAAAAACATTCAGTACTTC,CASSPDRGVKNIQYF
TRBV20-1,TRBD2,TRBJ2-7,few,TGCAGTGCTAGATCTAGCGGGTCCTCCTACGAGCAGTACTTC,CSARSSGSSYEQYF
TRBV11-2,TRBD1,TRBJ2-1,many,TGTGCCAGCAGCCCCGGGACAGGGTCCTACAATGAGCAGTTCTTC,CASSPGTGSYNEQFF
TRBV7-8,TRBD1,TRBJ2-7,-,TGTGCCAGCAGCTCTGACGCAGGGGGATTCTACGAGCAGTACTTC,CASSSDAGGFYEQYF
TRBV11-1,-,TRBJ2-7,-,TGTGCCAGCAGCTTTACAGGGACGGAGCAGTACTTC,CASSFTGTEQYF
TRBV7-3,-,TRBJ1-6,few,TGTGCCAGCAGCCTCGTCCAGGGGACACCCCTCCACTTT,CASSLVQGTPLHF
TRBV4-2,-,TRBJ1-2,-,TGTGCCAGCAGCGAAATCCTGACAGAGACATATGGCTACACCTTC,CASSEILTETYGYTF
TRBV27,-,TRBJ2-7,few,TGTGCCAGCAGTTTAGAAGGTTATGGGGCAAAGGTGAAGTACTTC,CASSLEGYGAKVKYF
TRBV6-9,-,TRBJ2-5,few,TGTGCCAGCAGACCATTCCCTTCCGGGCTCCCTCGCTTGGTGAAGACCCAGTACTTC,CASRPFPSGLPRLVKTQYF
TRBV7-9,TRBD1,TRBJ1-1,-,TGTGCCAGCAGGGAACAGGGGATTACTGAAGCTTTCTTT,CASREQGITEAFF
TRBV24-1,-,TRBJ1-4,-,TGTGCCACCAGTGATTTGGCGGGGGAAAAACTGTTTTTT,CATSDLAGEKLFF
TRBV7-2,TRBD1,TRBJ2-3,few,TGTGCCAGCAGCTTAAGGACAGGGGTCACAGATACGCAGTATTTT,CASSLRTGVTDTQYF
TRBV29-1,TRBD1,TRBJ1-2,many,TGCAGCGTATGGACAGGGGGGTTCTATGGCTACACCTTC,CSVWTGGFYGYTF
TRBV27,-,TRBJ2-2,few,TGTGCCAGCAGTTCTGGACTCGCTCCCGGGGAGCTGTTTTTT,CASSSGLAPGELFF
TRBV4-3,-,TRBJ2-7,-,TGCGCCAGCAGCCAAGAGTTAGGGGGGCACGAGCAGTACTTC,CASSQELGGHEQYF
TRBV28,-,TRBJ2-6,-,TGTGCCAGCAGTTTATCGTCGATCTCTGGGGCCAATGTCCTGACTTTC,CASSLSSISGANVLTF
TRBV12-3/TRBV12-4,TRBD2,TRBJ2-3,-,TGTGCCAGCAGCCAAGGACTAGCGGGAGGGCCCTCAGATACGCAGTATTTT,CASSQGLAGGPSDTQYF
TRBV7-2,-,TRBJ1-2,-,TGTGCCAGCTCTCCGATTTCGGGTGGCTACACCTTC,CASSPISGGYTF
TRBV29-1,-,TRBJ1-2,-,TGCAGCGTCGCGGACGGACGGTCGTTC,CSVADGRSF
TRBV12-3/TRBV12-4,-,TRBJ1-1,-,TGTGCCAGCAGTGTCCGACAGGAAGCTTCCTTT,CASSVRQEASF
TRBV7-9,TRBD2,TRBJ2-5,-,TGTGCCAGCAGCTTGGACGACACTAGCGTCTTC,CASSLDDTSVF
TRBV20-1,-,TRBJ1-4,-,TGCAGCGCGGGAAAACTGTTTTTT,CSAGKLFF
TRBV29-1,-,TRBJ2-3,many,TGCAGCGTTCCCTTATCTACAGATACGCAGTATTTT,CSVPLSTDTQYF
TRBV7-2,-,TRBJ2-1,few,TGTGCCAGCAGCTTCGGCGGGTTGGACAATGAGCAGTTCTTC,CASSFGGLDNEQFF
TRBV11-1,-,TRBJ2-7,-,TGTGCCAGCAGCCCGAGATGGGACGCACGCTCCTACGAGCAGTACTTC,CASSPRWDARSYEQYF
TRBV12-3/TRBV12-4,-,TRBJ2-7,-,TGTGCCAGCAGTTTAGGTACTGGACAACGCTACGAGCAGTACTTC,CASSLGTGQRYEQYF
TRBV20-1,-,TRBJ2-1,-,TGCAGCTGGGGGGCCCAGCAGTTCTTC,CSWGAQQFF
TRBV29-1,TRBD1,TRBJ2-7,few,TGCAGCGTTGAAGATCCCGGGACAGGGGTCGACGAGCAGTACTTC,CSVEDPGTGVDEQYF
TRBV7-6,-,TRBJ2-5,-,TGTGCCAGCAGCCCCACCCCTTTCCAAGAGACCCAGTACTTC,CASSPTPFQETQYF
TRBV2,TRBD1,TRBJ2-1,-,TGTGCCAGCAGTTCAGAACAGGGGGCACGCTCCTACAATGAGCAGTTCTTC,CASSSEQGARSYNEQFF
TRBV7-3,-,TRBJ1-1,-,TGTGCCAGCAGCCCTCAGACAGGATTCACTGAAGCTTTCTTT,CASSPQTGFTEAFF
TRBV24-1,-,TRBJ1-2,-,TGTGCCACCAGTGACCCCGGGGAAACTAACTATGGCTACACCTTC,CATSDPGETNYGYTF
TRBV7-9,TRBD2,TRBJ2-7,-,TGTGCCAGCAGCAGAGTAGCGGGGGTCCAGGAGCAGTACTTC,CASSRVAGVQEQYF
TRBV7-2,TRBD2,TRBJ2-5,-,TGTGCCAGCAGCTTTTACGGGGGGGCGGGCGAGACCCAGTACTTC,CASSFYGGAGETQYF
TRBV27,TRBD1,TRBJ2-1,few,TGTGCCAGCAGTCCGACAGGGAGCTCCGGTGAGCAGTTCTTC,CASSPTGSSGEQFF
TRBV20-1,-,TRBJ2-3,-,TGCAGTGCTAGAGACCGACCGAAAGTGGGGATCCCCACAGATACGCAGTATTTT,CSARDRPKVGIPTDTQYF
TRBV20-1,-,TRBJ2-2,few,TGCAGTGCTAGAGATCAAGGGAACACCGGGGAGCTGTTTTTT,CSARDQGNTGELFF
TRBV5-6,TRBD1,TRBJ1-2,-,TGTGCCAGCAGCCCCTTCGGACAGGGTGGCTATGGCTACACCTTC,CASSPFGQGGYGYTF